Presented here are 14 T cell receptor beta chains from one specimen sequenced in a study of beta chain features in type 1 diabetes. Notes on the study in general: Type 1 diabetes patients showed a moderate but significant shortening of TCRB CDR3s in all four CD4+ subsets.

What these receptors recognize is not known. The entirety of the isolated RNA underwent reverse transcription, so expressed TCRB transcripts were sequenced. Measured with immunoSEQ multiplex PCR; TCRdb has only the in-frame clones, and not every one. In the table there are about 660,000 clones, more than 12% of which are singletons. Sequenced material: naive CD4+ T cells from blood. The receptors derive from a man aged 18-30 years with type 1 diabetes.

This rearrangement joins TRBV7-2 to TRBJ1-2; TRBD1 aligns across 7 bases. Germline loops: CDR1 SGHTA, CDR2 FQGNSA. The CDR3 is 14 amino acids. The V and J ends lost 6 bases and 4 bases, in that order; junction bases with no gene match: 8. DNA for the CDR3: TGTGCCAGCAGTCCACAGGGGTCCCTCTATGGCTACACCTTC. This encodes CASSPQGSLYGYTF.

This clone was counted only a few times. The chain joins TRBV9 to TRBJ2-7; no definite D call. V shed 2 bases and J shed 0 bases, with 9 bases lying between them. The CDR3 has 14 amino acids. CDR1 SGDLS and CDR2 YYNGEE come from the germline V gene. The CDR3 spells CASSVDSYSYEQYF. The CDR3 nucleotides are TGTGCCAGCAGCGTCGACTCCTACTCCTACGAGCAGTACTTC.

In its sample, this clone was seen a few times. The chain links TRBV29-1 to TRBJ2-7, with 7 bases aligning to TRBD1. This CDR3 region has 13 residues. V was pared by 4 bases and J by 2 bases, with 5 bases of the junction left unmatched. Germline values: CDR1 SQVTM, CDR2 ANQGSEA. The CDR3 DNA reads TGCAGCGTTGGACAGGGTGACACCTACGAGCAGTACTTC. Translated, it gives CSVGQGDTYEQYF.

Only a few counts were recorded for this clone. This rearrangement joins TRBV18 to TRBJ1-2; D might be TRBD1 (5 bases). Germline V gene sequence: CDR1 KGHSH, CDR2 LQKENI. The CDR3 totals 14 residues. V lost 6 bases, J lost 5 bases, and 16 bases lay in between. This chain's CDR3 is CASSRDQGTYGYTF. The CDR3 coding sequence is TGTGCCAGCTCGCGGGATCAGGGAACTTATGGCTACACCTTC. The full variable domain, in which reference TRBV18 and TRBJ1-2 provide the parts outside the CDR3, is NAGVMQNPRHLVRRRGQEARLRCSPMKGHSHVYWYRQLPEEGLKFMVYLQKENIIDESGMPKERFSAEFPKEGPSILRIQQVVRGDSAAYFCASSRDQGTYGYTFGSGTRLTVV.

This clone was picked up a small number of times. V usage is TRBV7-6 and J usage is TRBJ1-1; no clear D gene. V was cut by 7 bases and J by 4 bases, with 13 bases left in between. The CDR3 extends over 13 amino acids. Germline assignment: CDR1 SGHVS and CDR2 FNYEAQ. CDR3 nucleotide sequence: TGTGCCAGCACCCTTATGCATGGCACTGAAGCTTTCTTT. Its translation: CASTLMHGTEAFF.

The rearrangement links TRBV5-6 to TRBJ1-4; 8 bases line up with TRBD1. The ends lost 4 bases at V and 11 bases at J; junction bases unmatched: 13. The germline V gene has CDR1 SGHDT and CDR2 YYEEEE. This CDR3 spans 15 amino acids. The CDR3 region is CASSAGQGFGVKLFF. The DNA of the CDR3 is TGTGCCAGCAGCGCAGGACAGGGTTTTGGGGTTAAACTGTTTTTT.

There are a few counts of this clone. J is TRBJ1-1 and V is TRBV7-9; D is unresolved. The ends were cut back, 1 base at V and 2 bases at J, with 11 bases in the middle. The CDR3 consists of 15 residues. CDR1 is SEHNR, CDR2 FQNEAQ, per germline (reference sequence). The CDR3 sequence is CASSLDGGPNTEAFF. The CDR3 nucleotides read TGTGCCAGCAGCTTAGACGGCGGCCCCAACACTGAAGCTTTCTTT.

The rearrangement links TRBV5-1 to TRBJ2-5; D is tentatively TRBD1 or TRBD2 (5 bases each). This CDR3 spans 16 amino acids. Germline lookup yields CDR1 SGHRS and CDR2 YFSETQ. V lost 4 bases, J lost 5 bases, and 21 bases lay in between. As DNA, the CDR3 is TGCGCCAGCAGCACTGGAGGTCAGGGAGCAAGGGAGACCCAGTACTTC. Protein: CASSTGGQGARETQYF.

The V call is TRBV2, the J call TRBJ2-1; no clear D. The CDR3 consists of 14 residues. The V gene lost 7 bases and the J gene lost 6 bases, with 16 bases spanning the gap. Germline CDR1 SNHLY, CDR2 FYNNEI. The CDR3 spells CASTQRLPGNEQFF. The CDR3 bases are TGTGCCAGCACCCAACGGCTCCCCGGCAATGAGCAGTTCTTC.

The chain uses TRBV6-6 and TRBJ2-3; 8 bases are shared with TRBD1. This CDR3 is 16 amino acids long. J lost 2 bases, V lost 6 bases, and 10 bases had no gene match. Germline CDR1 and CDR2: MNHNY and SVGAGI (reference sequence). The CDR3 spells CASRPSQGAATDTQYF. CDR3 nucleotide sequence: TGTGCCAGCAGGCCGAGCCAGGGGGCGGCCACAGATACGCAGTATTTT.

This clone occurred a few times. DNA of the CDR3: TGTGCCAGCAGAGAGAGGCCGGGAAACACCATATATTTT. Translated, it gives CASRERPGNTIYF. The chain recombines TRBV28 with TRBJ1-3; D unclear. CDR1 is MDHEN, CDR2 SYDVKM, per germline. Between the trimmed V and J ends, which lost 6 bases and 4 bases, there was a span of 10 bases. This CDR3 has 13 amino acids.

The rearrangement links TRBV19 to TRBJ2-7; D uncertain. The V gene lost 5 bases and the J gene lost 3 bases, with 8 bases spanning the gap. The CDR3 runs 12 residues. CDR1 and CDR2 from the germline V gene are LNHDA and SQIVND (reference sequence). The chain's CDR3 is CASSPPNYEQYF. The CDR3 nucleotides are TGTGCCAGTAGTCCCCCAAACTACGAGCAGTACTTC.

A few counts support this clone. The chain has TRBV10-3 and TRBJ1-5; weak D call: TRBD1 (5 bases). Trimming left V 2 bases short and J 2 bases short, with 7 bases between. Germline values: CDR1 ENHRY, CDR2 SYGVKD. This CDR3 comprises 14 residues. CDR3 sequence reads: CAISEGGGNQPQHF. The DNA for the CDR3 is TGTGCCATCAGTGAGGGGGGTGGCAATCAGCCCCAGCATTTT.

In its sample, this clone was seen a few times. The chain employs TRBV29-1 and TRBJ2-1; 9 bases fit TRBD2. Germline assignment: CDR1 SQVTM and CDR2 ANQGSEA. V lost 7 bases and J lost 9; bases outside the gene matches: 7. The CDR3 contains 12 residues. The DNA for the CDR3 is TGCAGCGGGATTAGCGGGAGTGGTGAGCAGTTCTTC. This sequence encodes CSGISGSGEQFF.